This TCR beta chain was captured in a study of blood T cell repertoires in COVID-19. The trim removed 6 bases at V and 9 bases at J, leaving 9 bases unmatched. In germline, CDR1 is MNHEY, CDR2 SVGAGI. This CDR3 is built from 15 residues. Methods used by the authors: Reference gene primer amplification gave nucleated cell count estimates. Here immunoSEQ multiplex PCR was the method, and the copy in TCRdb shows in-frame clones only, minus some. That table is the source of V, J and clone size, and D and trimming were worked out from the DNA. The data hold roughly 100,000 clones, with approximately 92% observed a single time.

Material for sequencing was peripheral blood. V is TRBV6-5 and J is TRBJ2-1, with 12 nucleotides matching TRBD2. This TCR derives from a woman in her forties or fifties with COVID-19, enrolled during active disease. The CDR3 DNA reads as TGTGCCAGCAGCACTAGCGGGAGGCCGGCGGGTGAGCAGTTCTTC. Its translation: CASSTSGRPAGEQFF.